The clone carrying this T cell receptor beta chain was seen more than once but under ten times. The antigen remains unidentified. A clone one base away is much larger, so this may be a read error. The source of the sample is a study of metastatic and nonmetastatic thyroid tumors. Study-level background: Across peripheral blood and tumor or nodule tissue samples taken from malignant and benign thyroid patients, the repertoires were compared with one another.

Authors' analysis steps: A distant-metastasis classifier for papillary thyroid cancer was built using CDR3 differences across clinicopathological groups. TCRdb reprocessed the PCR reads using MiXCR. TCRdb assigned the V and J calls; the authors' analysis was not used. Of approximately 16,000 clones in the sample, roughly an eighth were seen once. Study-level results: It was reported that TCR beta diversity was significantly higher in malignant thyroid tumors than benign nodules, in blood and tumor.

Prior to thyroid surgery, none of the patients had received any treatment. CDR1 is SGHRS and CDR2 is YFSETQ in the germline V gene. This CDR3 is built from 14 residues. V was shortened by 6 bases and J by 0 bases, with 13 bases between the two germline ends. The chain employs TRBV5-1 and TRBJ2-7; D call uncertain. The specimen sequenced was tumor tissue. This receptor was identified in a female donor with papillary thyroid cancer or a benign thyroid nodule (not recorded which). Some clones in this sample may be carry-over from other donors' samples. DNA of the CDR3: TGCGCCAGCAAGCTACTATCCAACTCCTACGAGCAGTACTTC. Translation gives CASKLLSNSYEQYF.